The clone carrying this T cell receptor beta chain was detected ten times or more. The CDR3 length is 15 residues. Trimming cost V 2 bases and J 2 bases; bases outside gene matches: 3. Germline V lookup: CDR1 SGHRS, CDR2 YFSETQ. TCRdb re-called the PCR reads through MiXCR, storing one row per CDR3 protein. The sample consists of some 96,000 distinct CDR3 sequences, approximately 25% of them appearing once. These data belong to a study of molecular identifiers for immune sequencing clone quantification. Libraries of naive CD8 T cells were made from about 21,000 to 970,000 sorted cells. They used 10%, 30% or 50% RNA.

This receptor was identified in a human donor in good health. Some libraries in this study had Jurkat cell RNA spiked in. Sequencing was performed on naive CD8+ T cells from blood, with Jurkat cell RNA spiked in. The subset: FACS-sorted CD8+CD4-CCR7+CD45RA+ naive T cells. The chain employs TRBV5-1 and TRBJ2-3; 9 bases are a match to TRBD1. CDR3 DNA sequence: TGCGCCAGCAGCTTACTACAGGGGGCCACAGATACGCAGTATTTT. Protein product: CASSLLQGATDTQYF.